The clone carrying this T cell receptor beta chain was detected ten times or more. Its target is unknown. This entry comes from a study of human T cells and chemical hapten exposure. From whole blood left unfractionated, total RNA was extracted. There are 17 residues in the CDR3. One entry per CDR3 protein results from TCRdb running MiXCR on the 5' RACE reads. The data show more than 60,000 distinct CDR3 sequences, roughly 15% seen once. Notes on the study in general: TCRs above 1 in 1000 frequency stayed constant with DPC sensitization.

This TCR came from a female donor in good health. This sequence joins TRBV21-1 and TRBJ2-3; TRBD2, as called in the table, went unchecked against the DNA. TRBV21-1 is described as a pseudogene. In DNA form, the CDR3 reads TGTGCCAGCAGCAAAGGGTCCCCTAGCGGCAGCACAGATACGCAGTATTTT. Translating it yields CASSKGSPSGSTDTQYF.